This TCR beta chain originates from a study of blood T cell repertoires in COVID-19. For the study at large: The United States, Italy and Spain were the sources of the acute and convalescent COVID-19 samples. In each case, the material was cDNA or gDNA derived from T cells, B-cell-depleted T cells, or PBMCs.

V dropped 1 base and J dropped 2 bases, with 12 bases sitting between them. In germline, CDR1 is MGHRA, CDR2 YSYEKL. The CDR3 covers 16 residues. The table came from immunoSEQ multiplex PCR; TCRdb's copy has only in-frame clones and leaves some out. The sample consists of under 150,000 clones, more than 75% of them appearing once. The sequencing input was peripheral blood. The sequence came from a man in his forties with acute or convalescent COVID-19. The chain carries TRBV4-1 and TRBJ1-5; possibly TRBD1 for D (5 bases). CDR3 DNA: TGCGCCAGCAGCCAAGTTGTCTCGGGGGGCAATCAGCCCCAGCATTTT. Protein product: CASSQVVSGGNQPQHF.